The next 32 T cell receptor beta chains were all read from a single sample in a study of T cell responses to AZD1222 COVID-19 vaccine. Repertoires were generated with immunoSEQ multiplex PCR, while TCRdb's copy carries only in-frame clones and drops some. The sample yields approximately 98,000 clones, roughly 87% seen once. Source: peripheral blood, taken on day 0 of MenACWY control vaccination. Receptors were obtained from an adult in good health.

The count of this clone is one. The V gene is TRBV14, the J gene TRBJ1-2; weak D call: TRBD1 (6 bases). The CDR3 covers 14 residues. Per germline, CDR1 SGHDN and CDR2 FVKESK. Trimming cost V 5 bases and J 7 bases, with 17 bases left between them. The CDR3 is CASSSQGPGSGYTF. For the CDR3, the DNA is TGTGCCAGCAGCTCCCAGGGGCCCGGGAGTGGCTACACCTTC. Full variable domain (missing parts from reference TRBV14 and TRBJ1-2): EAGVTQFPSHSVIEKGQTVTLRCDPISGHDNLYWYRRVMGKEIKFLLHFVKESKQDESGMPNNRFLAERTGGTYSTLKVQPAELEDSGVYFCASSSQGPGSGYTFGSGTRLTVV.

The V call is TRBV24-1, the J call TRBJ1-3; the match to TRBD1 covers 9 bases. Trimming removed 3 bases from V and 3 bases from J; junction bases left unmatched: 8. From germline, CDR1 is KGHDR and CDR2 SFDVKD. The CDR3 has 17 amino acids. In DNA, the CDR3 is TGTGCCACCAGTGATCGACAGGGGGAAGGGGATGGAAACACCATATATTTT. This codes for CATSDRQGEGDGNTIYF.

The chain uses TRBV5-1 and TRBJ2-3; 12 nucleotides agree with TRBD2. Per the germline V gene, CDR1 is SGHRS and CDR2 is YFSETQ. Losses at the gene ends were 5 bases for V and 6 bases for J; bases not matched to a gene: 7. There are 15 residues in the CDR3. Here the CDR3 reads CASSVRTSGDDTQYF. CDR3 nucleotide sequence: TGCGCCAGCAGTGTTAGGACTAGCGGGGATGATACGCAGTATTTT. Looking up the rest from reference TRBV5-1 and TRBJ2-3 gives the full variable domain: KAGVTQTPRYLIKTRGQQVTLSCSPISGHRSVSWYQQTPGQGLQFLFEYFSETQRNKGNFPGRFSGRQFSNSRSEMNVSTLELGDSALYLCASSVRTSGDDTQYFGPGTRLTVL.

The genes are TRBV6-5 and TRBJ2-7; D remains ambiguous. Trimming took off 6 bases at V and 3 bases at J, with 6 bases between the two ends. The CDR3 has 11 amino acids. Germline V gene lookup returns CDR1 MNHEY and CDR2 SVGAGI. The CDR3 sequence is CASRRNYEQYF. CDR3 bases: TGTGCCAGCAGGAGGAACTACGAGCAGTACTTC.

This clone was counted only a few times. This sequence joins TRBV30 and TRBJ1-6; D possibly corresponds to TRBD1 (6 bases). There are 14 residues in the CDR3. From germline, CDR1 is GTSNPN and CDR2 SVGIG (reference sequence). Trimming took off 0 bases at V and 8 bases at J, with 11 bases between the two ends. CDR3 coding DNA: TGTGCCTGGAGTGTACGAGGGGGGTATTCACCCCTCCACTTT. It is translated as CAWSVRGGYSPLHF.

The chain joins TRBV3-1 (or the pseudogene TRBV3-2) to TRBJ2-7; 7 bases are a match to TRBD1. CDR3 size: 16 residues. After removal of 0 bases from V and 1 base from J, the junction contained 6 bases not matched to a gene. Germline V lookup: CDR1 LGHDT, CDR2 YNNKEL (reference sequence). For the CDR3, the DNA is TGTGCCAGCAGCCAAGATCTCGGGACAGCTTCCTACGAGCAGTACTTC. It encodes CASSQDLGTASYEQYF.

This rearrangement joins TRBV29-1 to TRBJ2-7; 10 nucleotides align to TRBD1. Germline lookup yields CDR1 SQVTM and CDR2 ANQGSEA. J gave up 6 bases and V 4 bases, and 12 bases lay outside the gene matches. This CDR3 comprises 15 residues. The chain's CDR3 is CSVGRGTGDSGEQYF. The CDR3 DNA reads as TGCAGCGTTGGAAGGGGGACAGGGGATTCCGGCGAGCAGTACTTC.

There are a few counts of this clone. This chain connects TRBV4-2 to TRBJ2-1, with 14 bases that match TRBD2. Germline V gene sequence: CDR1 LGHNA, CDR2 YNFKEQ. This CDR3 contains 15 residues. Trimming at V came to 6 bases and at J to 8 bases, leaving 6 bases not matched to a gene. For the CDR3, the DNA is TGTGCCAGCAGTCGACTAGCGGGGGGGATCCATGAGCAGTTCTTC. Its translation is CASSRLAGGIHEQFF.

This clone was seen only once. The rearrangement joins TRBV18 to TRBJ1-4; a weak D match, TRBD1 (6 bases). This CDR3 comprises 14 residues. V gave up 3 bases and J gave up 6 bases, with 11 bases separating them. CDR1 and CDR2 from the germline V gene are KGHSH and LQKENI. The CDR3 sequence: CASSPGQGYEKLFF. Written as DNA, the CDR3 is TGTGCCAGCTCACCGGGCCAGGGGTATGAAAAACTGTTTTTT.

The CDR3 region is CASSPGRGGYGYTF. The CDR3 DNA is TGTGCCAGCAGCCCAGGGAGGGGGGGCTATGGCTACACCTTC. The chain has TRBV7-2 and TRBJ1-2; D is perhaps TRBD1 (6 bases). The CDR3 contains 14 residues. Looked up from germline, CDR1 is SGHTA and CDR2 is FQGNSA. V lost 5 bases to trimming and J lost 4 bases, with 14 bases between them.

In its sample, this clone was seen once. This sequence joins TRBV4-2 and TRBJ2-2, with D unclear. Germline loops: CDR1 LGHNA, CDR2 YNFKEQ. The V end was cut by 0 bases, the J end by 5 bases, with 10 bases between. The CDR3 contains 15 residues. The CDR3 region has the DNA TGTGCCAGCAGCCAAGAGATAGATGGGACCGGGGAGCTGTTTTTT. Translation: CASSQEIDGTGELFF.

The chain links TRBV5-5 to TRBJ2-1; D is unresolved. The germline CDR1 and CDR2 sequences are SGHKS and YYEKEE (reference sequence). CDR3 length equals 12 residues. V lost 3 bases to trimming and J lost 7 bases, with 8 bases between them. CDR3 coding DNA: TGTGCCAGCAGCTGGACGAGGAATGAGCAGTTCTTC. Its translation is CASSWTRNEQFF.

This sequence joins TRBV19 and TRBJ1-1; tentatively, D is TRBD1 (6 bases). Deletions cut 3 bases from V and 7 bases from J, with 18 bases between. The CDR3 covers 15 residues. Germline CDR1 reads LNHDA; CDR2 reads SQIVND (reference sequence). CDR3 DNA sequence: TGTGCCAGTAGTATGGTCGTGGGGGCGCCGTTTGAAGCTTTCTTT. The encoded protein is CASSMVVGAPFEAFF.

The V call is TRBV28, the J call TRBJ2-4; D tentatively reads TRBD1 or TRBD2 (5 bases each). CDR1 MDHEN and CDR2 SYDVKM come from the germline V gene. The V end was cut by 5 bases, the J end by 16 bases, with 18 bases between. CDR3 length equals 12 residues. This CDR3 reads CASSDPGQPLYF. DNA for the CDR3: TGTGCCAGCAGTGACCCGGGGCAACCCCTTTACTTC. Based on the CDR3 plus reference TRBV28 and TRBJ2-4, the full variable domain is DVKVTQSSRYLVKRTGEKVFLECVQDMDHENMFWYRQDPGLGLRLIYFSYDVKMKEKGDIPEGYSVSREKKERFSLILESASTNQTSMYLCASSDPGQPLYFGAGTRLSVL.

The chain uses TRBV6-4 and TRBJ2-6, with TRBD1 matching 7 bases. There are 18 residues in the CDR3. The junction had 11 bases not matched to a gene; V was cut back by 6 bases and J by 0 bases. From germline, CDR1 is MRHNA and CDR2 SNTAGT. CDR3 protein: CASRQGRDRYSGANVLTF. CDR3 coding DNA: TGTGCCAGCAGGCAGGGTCGGGACAGATACTCTGGGGCCAACGTCCTGACTTTC.

This chain connects TRBV4-3 to TRBJ2-7; 7 positions agree with TRBD2. Germline V lookup: CDR1 LGHNA, CDR2 YSLEER. The CDR3 covers 14 residues. The V gene end was trimmed by 0 bases and the J gene end by 6 bases; junction bases not matched to a gene: 5. CDR3 loop: CASSQDWGGLEQYF. Written as DNA, the CDR3 is TGCGCCAGCAGCCAAGATTGGGGAGGGCTCGAGCAGTACTTC.

V usage is TRBV14 and J usage is TRBJ1-4; 8 nucleotides agree with TRBD1. Per the germline V gene, CDR1 is SGHDN and CDR2 is FVKESK. This CDR3 contains 12 residues. V lost 1 base, J lost 13 bases, and 2 bases stayed unmatched. The CDR3 nucleotides read TGTGCCAGCAGCCAAGGACAGGGGCCACTGTTTTTT. Amino acid sequence: CASSQGQGPLFF.

V is TRBV27 and J is TRBJ2-7, with D possibly TRBD2 on 6 matching bases. Germline values: CDR1 MNHEY, CDR2 SMNVEV (reference sequence). With 5 bases removed from V and 3 bases from J, the gap between germline ends came to 17 bases. This CDR3 has 15 residues. The CDR3, as DNA: TGTGCCAGCAGTGGACCGGGACTTGCGTTCTACGAGCAGTACTTC. Translation: CASSGPGLAFYEQYF.

The CDR3 DNA sequence: TGTGCCAGCAGCAGCCGGGAGCGGGCCTACAATGAGCAGTTCTTC. It is translated as CASSSRERAYNEQFF. The genes are TRBV11-3 and TRBJ2-1; D perhaps matches TRBD2 (6 bases). The CDR3 covers 15 residues. V was clipped by 5 bases and J by 2 bases, with 13 bases between them. Germline V lookup: CDR1 SGHNT, CDR2 YENEEA. Together with reference TRBV11-3 and TRBJ2-1, the CDR3 gives the full variable domain: EAGVVQSPRYKIIEKKQPVAFWCNPISGHNTLYWYLQNLGQGPELLIRYENEEAVDDSQLPKDRFSAERLKGVDSTLKIQPAELGDSAVYLCASSSRERAYNEQFFGPGTRLTVL.

The V call is TRBV19, the J call TRBJ2-7; either TRBD1 or TRBD2 may supply D (5 bases each). Trimming shortened V by 1 base and J by 7 bases, and 11 bases separated the two germline ends. Germline CDR1 LNHDA, CDR2 SQIVND (reference sequence). This CDR3 has 13 residues. The chain's CDR3 is CASSIAGPGEQYF. The CDR3 DNA follows: TGTGCCAGTAGTATAGCGGGACCCGGGGAGCAGTACTTC. Combining the CDR3 with reference TRBV19 and TRBJ2-7 gives the whole variable domain DGGITQSPKYLFRKEGQNVTLSCEQNLNHDAMYWYRQDPGQGLRLIYYSQIVNDFQKGDIAEGYSVSREKKESFPLTVTSAQKNPTAFYLCASSIAGPGEQYFGPGTRLTVT.

The count of this clone is one. This sequence joins TRBV11-2 and TRBJ2-3, with 7 nucleotides matching TRBD2. CDR1 is SGHAT and CDR2 is FQNNGV in the germline V gene. There are 15 residues in the CDR3. The V segment lost 2 bases and the J segment 6 bases; nucleotides outside the gene matches: 8. In DNA form, the CDR3 reads TGTGCCAGCAGCTTATCTGCGGGGGAGTGGGATACGCAGTATTTT. Protein sequence: CASSLSAGEWDTQYF.

This clone was observed a single time. This chain connects TRBV30 to TRBJ1-2; D remains unclear. The germline V gene has CDR1 GTSNPN and CDR2 SVGIG (reference sequence). V lost 2 bases and J 4 bases, leaving 8 bases between the germline ends. The CDR3 runs to 12 residues. CDR3 in amino acids: CAWSTSTYGYTF. Here the CDR3 DNA reads TGTGCCTGGAGTACCAGTACCTATGGCTACACCTTC.

This clone was observed a few times. The chain employs TRBV2 and TRBJ1-6, with 7 bases matching TRBD1. The CDR3 has 15 residues. CDR1 and CDR2 (germline): SNHLY, FYNNEI. V gave up 2 bases and J gave up 10 bases; unmatched junction bases: 8. The CDR3 reads CASSENPGGNSPLHF. CDR3 sequence (DNA): TGTGCCAGCAGTGAAAACCCAGGGGGTAACTCACCCCTCCACTTT. The full variable domain, its missing parts supplied by reference TRBV2 and TRBJ1-6, is EPEVTQTPSHQVTQMGQEVILRCVPISNHLYFYWYRQILGQKVEFLVSFYNNEISEKSEIFDDQFSVERPDGSNFTLKIRSTKLEDSAMYFCASSENPGGNSPLHFGNGTRLTVT.

The chain links TRBV6-5 to TRBJ1-1, with 8 bases matching TRBD1. CDR1 is MNHEY and CDR2 is SVGAGI in the germline V gene. With V trimmed by 5 bases and J by 1 base, 6 bases remained unmatched. CDR3 length equals 15 residues. This chain's CDR3 is CASSTYRGENTEAFF. DNA for the CDR3: TGTGCCAGCAGTACTTACAGGGGGGAGAACACTGAAGCTTTCTTT.

The chain joins TRBV6-1 to TRBJ1-2, with unresolved D. This CDR3 is built from 16 residues. V lost 2 bases and J 2 bases, leaving 15 bases between the germline ends. Germline V gene data show CDR1 as MNHNS and CDR2 as SASEGT. Written as DNA, the CDR3 is TGTGCCAGCAGTGAACAGTCAAACATTCTGAACTATGGCTACACCTTC. Translating gives CASSEQSNILNYGYTF.

The chain recombines TRBV12-3 or TRBV12-4 with TRBJ2-5, with D tentatively TRBD1 (6 bases). The CDR3 spans 13 residues. Between the trimmed V and J ends, which lost 7 bases and 5 bases, there was a span of 14 bases. The CDR3 sequence: CASTIQGPETQYF. The DNA for the CDR3 is TGTGCCAGCACGATACAGGGTCCGGAGACCCAGTACTTC.

This clone was seen a handful of times. CDR3 residues: CLRVGHQPQHF. The CDR3 DNA sequence: TGTCTACGGGTAGGCCATCAGCCCCAGCATTTT. The gene calls are TRBV9 and TRBJ1-5; D unresolved. This CDR3 has 11 amino acids. Per the germline V gene, CDR1 is SGDLS and CDR2 is YYNGEE.

The V and J genes are TRBV4-1 and TRBJ1-2; D ambiguous. Trimming left V 5 bases short and J 4 bases short, with 17 bases between. The CDR3 consists of 15 residues. Germline V gene lookup returns CDR1 MGHRA and CDR2 YSYEKL. DNA of the CDR3: TGCGCCAGCAGCTCAATTCGACGCGGGTTCTATGGCTACACCTTC. Translated: CASSSIRRGFYGYTF.

The gene calls are TRBV15 and TRBJ1-5; tentative D call: TRBD1 (5 bases). Germline loops: CDR1 LNHNV, CDR2 YYDKDF (reference sequence). V was clipped by 0 bases and J by 4 bases, with 13 bases between them. This CDR3 has 16 amino acids. CDR3 DNA sequence: TGTGCCACCAGCAGAGATCCAGGGCTGCCGAATCAGCCCCAGCATTTT. Translation gives CATSRDPGLPNQPQHF.

The rearrangement uses TRBV18 and TRBJ2-7, with no clear D. Looked up from germline, CDR1 is KGHSH and CDR2 is LQKENI. The V and J ends lost 1 base and 0 bases respectively, with 4 bases between them. The CDR3 is 13 residues long. CDR3 region: CASSPQNSYEQYF. The CDR3 region has the DNA TGTGCCAGCTCACCACAAAACTCCTACGAGCAGTACTTC.

The chain is built from TRBV5-1 and TRBJ1-6; D gene unclear. Germline CDR1 SGHRS, CDR2 YFSETQ. Trimming took 0 bases from V and 7 from J, leaving 14 bases between them. The length of the CDR3 is 16 residues. CDR3: CASSLGSAGSNSPLHF. CDR3 DNA: TGCGCCAGCAGCTTGGGTTCCGCGGGGTCCAATTCACCCCTCCACTTT.

Notes on this clone: This same CDR3 is encoded by further DNA sequences in the sample. This chain uses TRBV7-3 with TRBJ2-1; tentatively, D is TRBD2 (6 bases). CDR3 size: 14 residues. V lost 4 bases, J lost 6 bases, and 13 bases lay in between. The germline CDR1 and CDR2 sequences are SGHTA and FQGTGA. This chain's CDR3 is CASSSPGGSNEQFF. In nucleotides, the CDR3 is TGTGCCAGCAGCTCTCCCGGGGGAAGCAATGAGCAGTTCTTC.